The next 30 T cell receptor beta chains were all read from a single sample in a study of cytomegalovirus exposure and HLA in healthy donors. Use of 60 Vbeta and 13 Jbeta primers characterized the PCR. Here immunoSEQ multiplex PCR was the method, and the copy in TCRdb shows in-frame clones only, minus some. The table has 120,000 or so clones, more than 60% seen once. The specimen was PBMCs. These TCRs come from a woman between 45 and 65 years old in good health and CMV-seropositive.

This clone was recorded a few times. Here the CDR3 reads CASSPLGGAVGYTF. CDR3 in DNA: TGTGCCAGCAGCCCCCTAGGGGGGGCCGTAGGCTACACCTTC. This chain connects TRBV6-5 to TRBJ1-2; the D gene is possibly TRBD1 (6 bases). V lost 6 bases, J lost 8 bases, and 19 bases lay in between. The CDR3 covers 14 residues. The germline V gene has CDR1 MNHEY and CDR2 SVGAGI.

The chain's CDR3 is CASSSWSGTDSIGGETQYF. In DNA form, the CDR3 reads TGCGCCAGCAGTTCCTGGTCCGGGACAGACTCAATTGGAGGGGAGACCCAGTACTTC. This sequence joins TRBV5-1 and TRBJ2-5; possibly TRBD1 for D (7 bases). The ends were cut back, 5 bases at V and 5 bases at J, with 31 bases in the middle. The length of the CDR3 is 19 residues. The germline CDR1 and CDR2 sequences are SGHRS and YFSETQ.

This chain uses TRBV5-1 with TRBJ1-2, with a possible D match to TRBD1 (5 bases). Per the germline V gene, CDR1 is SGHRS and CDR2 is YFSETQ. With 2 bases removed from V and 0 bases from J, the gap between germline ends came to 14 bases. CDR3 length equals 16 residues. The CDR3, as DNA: TGCGCCAGCAGCTTTGGGGCAGATCGGGCTAACTATGGCTACACCTTC. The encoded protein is CASSFGADRANYGYTF. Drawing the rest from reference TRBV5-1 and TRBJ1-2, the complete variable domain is KAGVTQTPRYLIKTRGQQVTLSCSPISGHRSVSWYQQTPGQGLQFLFEYFSETQRNKGNFPGRFSGRQFSNSRSEMNVSTLELGDSALYLCASSFGADRANYGYTFGSGTRLTVV.

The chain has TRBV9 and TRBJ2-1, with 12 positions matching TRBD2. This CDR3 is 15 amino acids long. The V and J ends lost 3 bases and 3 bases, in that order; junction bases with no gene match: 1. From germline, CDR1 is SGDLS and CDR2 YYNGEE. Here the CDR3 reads CASSELAGGYNEQFF. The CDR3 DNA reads TGTGCCAGCAGCGAACTAGCGGGGGGCTACAATGAGCAGTTCTTC.

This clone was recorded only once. CDR3 protein: CASSLKQASMNTEAFF. In DNA form, the CDR3 reads TGTGCCAGCAGCCTAAAACAGGCTTCGATGAACACTGAAGCTTTCTTT. The chain joins TRBV13 to TRBJ1-1, with D possibly matching TRBD1 (5 bases). Looked up from germline, CDR1 is PRHDT and CDR2 is FYEKMQ (reference sequence). Trimming removed 5 bases from V and 0 bases from J, with 16 bases in between. The CDR3 contains 16 residues. Filled out from reference TRBV13 and TRBJ1-1, the complete variable domain reads AAGVIQSPRHLIKEKRETATLKCYPIPRHDTVYWYQQGPGQDPQFLISFYEKMQSDKGSIPDRFSAQQFSDYHSELNMSSLELGDSALYFCASSLKQASMNTEAFFGQGTRLTVV.

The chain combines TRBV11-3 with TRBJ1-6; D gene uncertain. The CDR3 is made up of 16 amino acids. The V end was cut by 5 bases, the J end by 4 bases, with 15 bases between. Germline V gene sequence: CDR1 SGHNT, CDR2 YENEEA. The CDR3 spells CASSPDISEYNSPLHF. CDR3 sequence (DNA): TGTGCCAGCAGCCCGGATATCTCGGAGTATAATTCACCCCTCCACTTT.

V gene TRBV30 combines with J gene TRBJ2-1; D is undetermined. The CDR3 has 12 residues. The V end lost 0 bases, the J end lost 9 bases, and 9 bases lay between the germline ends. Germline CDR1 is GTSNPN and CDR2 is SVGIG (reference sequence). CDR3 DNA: TGTGCCTGGAGTGTAATAGCAACTGAGCAGTTCTTC. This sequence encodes CAWSVIATEQFF.

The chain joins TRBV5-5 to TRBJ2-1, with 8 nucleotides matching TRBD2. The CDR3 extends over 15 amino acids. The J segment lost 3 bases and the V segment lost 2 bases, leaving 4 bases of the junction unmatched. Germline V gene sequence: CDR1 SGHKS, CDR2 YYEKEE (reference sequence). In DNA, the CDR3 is TGTGCCAGCAGCTTCTCCCTAGCGGGCTACAATGAGCAGTTCTTC. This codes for CASSFSLAGYNEQFF.

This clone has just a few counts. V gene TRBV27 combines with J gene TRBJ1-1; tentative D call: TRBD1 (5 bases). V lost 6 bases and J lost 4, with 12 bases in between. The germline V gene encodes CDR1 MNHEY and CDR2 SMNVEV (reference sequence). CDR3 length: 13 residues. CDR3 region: CASSLDKSTEAFF. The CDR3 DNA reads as TGTGCCAGCAGCCTGGACAAATCCACTGAAGCTTTCTTT.

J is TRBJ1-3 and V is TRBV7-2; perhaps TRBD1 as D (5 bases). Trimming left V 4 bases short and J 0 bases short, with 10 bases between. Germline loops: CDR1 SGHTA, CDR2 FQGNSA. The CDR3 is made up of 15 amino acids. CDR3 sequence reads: CASSSGLYSGNTIYF. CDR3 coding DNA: TGTGCCAGCAGCTCAGGGCTCTACTCTGGAAACACCATATATTTT.

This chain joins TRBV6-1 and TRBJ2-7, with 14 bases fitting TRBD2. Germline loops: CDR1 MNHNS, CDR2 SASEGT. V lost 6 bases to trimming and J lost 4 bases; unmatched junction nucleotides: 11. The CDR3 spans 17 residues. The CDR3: CASREPPGTSGSYEQYF. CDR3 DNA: TGTGCCAGCAGGGAACCTCCCGGGACTAGCGGGAGTTACGAGCAGTACTTC.

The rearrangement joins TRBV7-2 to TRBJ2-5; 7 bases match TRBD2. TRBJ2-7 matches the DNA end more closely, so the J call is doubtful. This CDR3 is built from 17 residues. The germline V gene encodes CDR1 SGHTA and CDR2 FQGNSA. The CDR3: CASSLVPSGASSYEQYF. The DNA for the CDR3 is TGTGCCAGCAGCTTAGTTCCCAGCGGGGCTAGCTCCTACGAGCAGTACTTC.

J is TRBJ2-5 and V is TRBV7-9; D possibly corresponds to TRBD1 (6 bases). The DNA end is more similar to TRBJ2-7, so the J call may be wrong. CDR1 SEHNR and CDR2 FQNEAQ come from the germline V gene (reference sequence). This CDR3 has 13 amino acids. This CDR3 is CASSPGTRREQYF. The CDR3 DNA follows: TGTGCCAGCAGCCCCGGGACAAGACGCGAGCAGTACTTC.

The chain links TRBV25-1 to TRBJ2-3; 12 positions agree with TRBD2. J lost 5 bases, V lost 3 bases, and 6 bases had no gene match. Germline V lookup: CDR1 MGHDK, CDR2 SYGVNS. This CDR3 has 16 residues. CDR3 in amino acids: CASSDLTSGRKDTQYF. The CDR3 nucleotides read TGTGCCAGCAGTGACCTTACTAGCGGGAGGAAAGATACGCAGTATTTT.

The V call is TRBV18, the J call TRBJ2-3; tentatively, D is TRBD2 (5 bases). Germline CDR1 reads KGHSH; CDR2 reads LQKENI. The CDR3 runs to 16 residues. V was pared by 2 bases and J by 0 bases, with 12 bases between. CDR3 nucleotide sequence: TGTGCCAGCTCACCATTGCGCAGGACTAGCACAGATACGCAGTATTTT. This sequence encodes CASSPLRRTSTDTQYF.

The CDR3 DNA is TGCGCCAGCAGTAGACAGGGCGTTGGAACTAATGAAAAACTGTTTTTT. Protein: CASSRQGVGTNEKLFF. V gene TRBV5-1 combines with J gene TRBJ1-4, with 7 bases identical to TRBD1. CDR1 SGHRS and CDR2 YFSETQ come from the germline V gene. The CDR3 loop spans 16 amino acids. The trim removed 5 bases at V and 1 base at J, leaving 8 bases unmatched.

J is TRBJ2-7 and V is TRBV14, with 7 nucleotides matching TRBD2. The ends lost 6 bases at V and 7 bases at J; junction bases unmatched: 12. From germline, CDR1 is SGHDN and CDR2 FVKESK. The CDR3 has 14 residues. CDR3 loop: CASSGQLALGEQYF. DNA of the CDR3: TGTGCCAGCAGTGGACAACTAGCGCTCGGAGAGCAGTACTTC.

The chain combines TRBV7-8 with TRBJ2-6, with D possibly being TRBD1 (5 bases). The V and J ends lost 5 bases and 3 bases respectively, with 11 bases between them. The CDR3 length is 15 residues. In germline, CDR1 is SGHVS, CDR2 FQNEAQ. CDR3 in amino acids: CASSPSQGGANVLTF. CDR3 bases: TGTGCCAGCAGCCCGAGTCAGGGTGGGGCCAACGTCCTGACTTTC.

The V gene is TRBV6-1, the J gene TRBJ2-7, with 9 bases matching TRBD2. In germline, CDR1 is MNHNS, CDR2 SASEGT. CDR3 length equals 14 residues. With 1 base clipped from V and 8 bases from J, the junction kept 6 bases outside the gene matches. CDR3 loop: CASSEEGGRGKQYF. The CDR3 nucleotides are TGTGCCAGCAGTGAAGAAGGCGGGAGGGGAAAGCAGTACTTC.

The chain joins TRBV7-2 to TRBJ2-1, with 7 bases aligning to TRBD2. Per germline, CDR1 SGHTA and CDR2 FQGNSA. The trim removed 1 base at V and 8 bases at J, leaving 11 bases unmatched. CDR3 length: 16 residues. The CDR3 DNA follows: TGTGCCAGCAGCTTAGTTGGGGGAGGGCCGATGTATGAGCAGTTCTTC. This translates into CASSLVGGGPMYEQFF. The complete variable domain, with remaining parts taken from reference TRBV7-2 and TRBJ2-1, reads GAGVSQSPSNKVTEKGKDVELRCDPISGHTALYWYRQSLGQGLEFLIYFQGNSAPDKSGLPSDRFSAERTGGSVSTLTIQRTQQEDSAVYLCASSLVGGGPMYEQFFGPGTRLTVL.

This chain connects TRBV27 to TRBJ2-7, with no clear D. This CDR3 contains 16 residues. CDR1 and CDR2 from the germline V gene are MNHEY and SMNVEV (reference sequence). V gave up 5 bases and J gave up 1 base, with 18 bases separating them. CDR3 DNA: TGTGCCAGCAGTACCTCCCATCAAAGCTTTTCCTACGAGCAGTACTTC. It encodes CASSTSHQSFSYEQYF.

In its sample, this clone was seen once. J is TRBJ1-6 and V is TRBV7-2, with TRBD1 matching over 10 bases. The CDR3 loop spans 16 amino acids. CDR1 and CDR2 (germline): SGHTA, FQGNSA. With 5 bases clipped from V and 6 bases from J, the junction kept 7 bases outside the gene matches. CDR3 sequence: CASSTGQGFFNSPLHF. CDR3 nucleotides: TGTGCCAGCAGCACGGGACAGGGGTTTTTTAATTCACCCCTCCACTTT.

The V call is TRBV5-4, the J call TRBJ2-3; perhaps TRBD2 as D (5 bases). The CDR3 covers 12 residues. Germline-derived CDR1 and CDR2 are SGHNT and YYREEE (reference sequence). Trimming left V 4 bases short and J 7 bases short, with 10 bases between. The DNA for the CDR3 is TGTGCCAGCAGCCCCCGAGGGAATACGCAGTATTTT. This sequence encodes CASSPRGNTQYF.

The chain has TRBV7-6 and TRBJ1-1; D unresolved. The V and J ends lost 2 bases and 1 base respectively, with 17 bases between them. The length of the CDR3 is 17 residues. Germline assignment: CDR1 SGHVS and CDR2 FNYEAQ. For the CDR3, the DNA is TGTGCCAGCAGCTTAAGTCACCTAGACCCAAGGAACACTGAAGCTTTCTTT. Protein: CASSLSHLDPRNTEAFF.

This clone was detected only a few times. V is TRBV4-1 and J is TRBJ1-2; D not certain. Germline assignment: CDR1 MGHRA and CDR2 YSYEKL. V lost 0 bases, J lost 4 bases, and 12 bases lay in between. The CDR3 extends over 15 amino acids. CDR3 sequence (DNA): TGCGCCAGCAGCCAAGAGGAGGGTCGGGTCTATGGCTACACCTTC. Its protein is CASSQEEGRVYGYTF.

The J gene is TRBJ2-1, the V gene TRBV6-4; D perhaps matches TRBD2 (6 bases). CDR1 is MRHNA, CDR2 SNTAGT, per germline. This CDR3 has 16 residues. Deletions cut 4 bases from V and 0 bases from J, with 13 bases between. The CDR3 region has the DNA TGTGCCAGCAGTGCCCTGGGACTTAGCTCCTACAATGAGCAGTTCTTC. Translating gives CASSALGLSSYNEQFF.

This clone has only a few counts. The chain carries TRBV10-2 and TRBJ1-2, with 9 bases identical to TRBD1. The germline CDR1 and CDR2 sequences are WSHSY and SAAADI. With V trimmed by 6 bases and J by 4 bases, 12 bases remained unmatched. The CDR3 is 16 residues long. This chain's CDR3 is CASRTTDGQGSYGYTF. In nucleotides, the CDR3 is TGCGCCAGCAGGACGACCGACGGACAGGGGAGCTATGGCTACACCTTC.

The CDR3, as DNA: TGTGCCAGCAGCTATAGCTTGGGTAGCGATCGCACAGATACGCAGTATTTT. Its protein product is CASSYSLGSDRTDTQYF. V usage is TRBV5-4 and J usage is TRBJ2-3; possibly TRBD2 for D (5 bases). The CDR3 spans 17 residues. V shed 3 bases and J shed 1 base, with 18 bases lying between them. Germline assignment: CDR1 SGHNT and CDR2 YYREEE (reference sequence). Filled out from reference TRBV5-4 and TRBJ2-3, the complete variable domain reads ETGVTQSPTHLIKTRGQQVTLRCSSQSGHNTVSWYQQALGQGPQFIFQYYREEENGRGNFPPRFSGLQFPNYSSELNVNALELDDSALYLCASSYSLGSDRTDTQYFGPGTRLTVL.

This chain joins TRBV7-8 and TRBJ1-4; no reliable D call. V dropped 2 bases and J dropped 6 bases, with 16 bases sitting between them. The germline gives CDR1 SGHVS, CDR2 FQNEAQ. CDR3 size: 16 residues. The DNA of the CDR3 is TGTGCCAGCAGCTTACAGTCGGGAAGGTTATATGAAAAACTGTTTTTT. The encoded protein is CASSLQSGRLYEKLFF.

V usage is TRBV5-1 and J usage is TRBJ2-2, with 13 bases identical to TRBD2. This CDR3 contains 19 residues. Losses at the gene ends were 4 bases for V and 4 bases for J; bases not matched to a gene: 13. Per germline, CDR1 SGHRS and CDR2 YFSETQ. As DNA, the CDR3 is TGCGCCAGCAGCGGTGGACAGGGGAGGACTAGCGGGAGCACCGGGGAGCTGTTTTTT. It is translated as CASSGGQGRTSGSTGELFF.